This is a list of T cell receptor beta chains from one sample in a study of spatial heterogeneity in lung cancer. TCRdb re-called the 5' RACE reads through MiXCR, storing one row per CDR3 protein. The data contain about 23,000 distinct CDR3 sequences, 5% to 7.5% of them singletons. The material sequenced was lung tumor tissue, taken at surgery. The source of these receptors is a male donor with early-stage non-small cell lung cancer. The CDR3 runs from the conserved cysteine through the conserved F or W. The D gene is left open where the match is weak. Some rows have no size entry. The others give once, few or many, or a class for an expanded clone.

D gene,V gene,J gene,clone size,CDR3 DNA,CDR3 protein
NA,TRBV7-6,TRBJ2-2,many,TGTGCCAGCAGCTTCTCAAACACCGGGGAGCTGTTTTTT,CASSFSNTGELFF
NA,TRBV19,TRBJ2-7,few,TGTGCCAGTAGTCGTGGGCATTACGAGCAGTACTTC,CASSRGHYEQYF
NA,TRBV5-1,TRBJ2-7,few,TGCGCCAGCAAACTAGAGAACAGGGCTTTCTACGAGCAGTACTTC,CASKLENRAFYEQYF
NA,TRBV13,TRBJ2-7,many,TGTGCCAGCAGCTCCCTCCAGTTAACAGGGACCTACGAGCAGTACTTC,CASSSLQLTGTYEQYF
NA,TRBV11-2,TRBJ1-1,many,TGTGCCAGCAGCTTTAAAGGACCCCCCGGCGGCACTGAAGCTTTCTTT,CASSFKGPPGGTEAFF
NA,TRBV3-1,TRBJ2-6,NA,TGTGCCAGCAGCCAAGAGTGGGCTGGGGCCAACGTCCTGACTTTC,CASSQEWAGANVLTF
TRBD1,TRBV12-3/TRBV12-4,TRBJ1-2,NA,TGTGCCAGCAGTCGCCGACAGGGGGTTCGCTATGGCTACACCTTC,CASSRRQGVRYGYTF
NA,TRBV7-2,TRBJ2-1,many,TGTGCCAGCAGCCCACGGTATGAGCAGTTCTTC,CASSPRYEQFF
NA,TRBV12-3/TRBV12-4,TRBJ1-5,many,TGTGCCAGCAGTCCTATTAGGGAACCCCAGCATTTT,CASSPIREPQHF
NA,TRBV28,TRBJ1-6,many,TGTGCCAGCGGCTGGGGGTACAATTCACCCCTCCACTTT,CASGWGYNSPLHF
NA,TRBV3-1,TRBJ1-2,many,TGTGCCAGCAGTAAGGAGGGCTTTCGCAGGGACTATGGCTACACCTTC,CASSKEGFRRDYGYTF
NA,TRBV21-1,TRBJ2-1,many,TGTGCCAGCGGTAAGGGGCCTAGCGGGAGCTCCTATGAGCAGTTCTTC,CASGKGPSGSSYEQFF
NA,TRBV7-6,TRBJ2-2,few,TGTGCCAGCCGACTGGACCCCCAAAACACCGGGGAGCTGTTTTTT,CASRLDPQNTGELFF
NA,TRBV9,TRBJ2-2,NA,TGTGCCAGCAGCGTCTCAAGACAGGGGATAGGCGGGAGGCCCGGGGAGCTGTTTTTT,CASSVSRQGIGGRPGELFF
NA,TRBV20-1,TRBJ1-5,many,TGCAGTGTGTTGTCAGGTAATCAGCCCCAGCATTTT,CSVLSGNQPQHF
NA,TRBV28,TRBJ2-5,NA,TGTGCCAGCAGTTTGGTGTCGATGGAGACCCAGTACTTC,CASSLVSMETQYF
NA,TRBV20-1,TRBJ1-4,few,TGCAGTGCCCTGTGGAATGAAAAACTGTTTTTT,CSALWNEKLFF
NA,TRBV28,TRBJ2-5,many,TGTGCCAGCAGTTCCCGAGCACGGGGGCCAGAGACCCAGTACTTC,CASSSRARGPETQYF
NA,TRBV27,TRBJ2-7,few,TGTGCCAGCGGGGGACCCCCACTATACGAGCAGTACTTC,CASGGPPLYEQYF
NA,TRBV10-3,TRBJ2-7,many,TGTGCCATCAGTTCCGGGAGATACGAGCAGTACTTC,CAISSGRYEQYF
TRBD1,TRBV5-1,TRBJ1-2,many,TGCGCCAGCAGTCTGGGACAGGGAGGAGGCTACACCTTC,CASSLGQGGGYTF
NA,TRBV7-3,TRBJ2-2,many,TGTGCCAGCAGGGTAGGGGTTGACACCGGGGAGCTGTTTTTT,CASRVGVDTGELFF
NA,TRBV5-1,TRBJ2-1,many,TGCGCCAGCAGCTTGACACCGATAGCCGACAGTGAGCAGTTCTTC,CASSLTPIADSEQFF
NA,TRBV19,TRBJ2-7,NA,TGTGCCAGTAGTATAGATGGGCAGGGCACCTACGAGCAGTACTTC,CASSIDGQGTYEQYF
NA,TRBV7-3,TRBJ2-3,many,TGTGCCAGCAGCCCCGGACCGGCCGCGGATACGCAGTATTTT,CASSPGPAADTQYF
TRBD1,TRBV20-1,TRBJ2-5,few,TGCAGTGCACACAGGGGGGAGTACCAAGAGACCCAGTACTTC,CSAHRGEYQETQYF
NA,TRBV5-1,TRBJ2-7,NA,TGCGCCAGCAGCTTGGCCCCTGTAGGGGGCTACGAGCAGTACTTC,CASSLAPVGGYEQYF
TRBD2,TRBV28,TRBJ2-1,many,TGTGCCAGCAGTTATAGCGGGAGGGGAGGGGGCAATGAGCAGTTCTTC,CASSYSGRGGGNEQFF
NA,TRBV27,TRBJ2-7,many,TGTGCCAGCAGTTTAAAAATGGCCTACGAGCAGTACTTC,CASSLKMAYEQYF
NA,TRBV5-1,TRBJ2-7,NA,TGCGCCAGCAGCCTTCAATCCCGGGGGACAGTTACCTACGAGCAGTACTTC,CASSLQSRGTVTYEQYF
NA,TRBV28,TRBJ1-1,many,TGTGCCAGCAGTTGGGCATACACCCTGGCAGCTTTCTTT,CASSWAYTLAAFF
NA,TRBV10-3,TRBJ2-7,many,TGTGCCATCATGGGGGCAGGGAACGAGCAGTACTTC,CAIMGAGNEQYF
NA,TRBV5-1,TRBJ2-2,many,TGCGCCAGCAGCTTGGGGAGACAACGAAGAATCGGGGAGCTGTTTTTT,CASSLGRQRRIGELFF
NA,TRBV28,TRBJ1-4,many,TGTGCCAGCAGTACCTACAGGGTAGGGAGAGCTAATGAAAAACTGTTTTTT,CASSTYRVGRANEKLFF
NA,TRBV2,TRBJ2-2,few,TGTGCCAGCAACGGGGGGAACACCGGGGAGCTGTTTTTT,CASNGGNTGELFF
NA,TRBV3-1,TRBJ2-1,NA,TGTGCCAGCAGCATAACTTACAATGAGCAGTTCTTC,CASSITYNEQFF
NA,TRBV7-2,TRBJ2-3,NA,TGTGCCAGCAGCCGACGAACAGATACGCAGTATTTT,CASSRRTDTQYF
NA,TRBV7-2,TRBJ1-6,few,TGTGCCAGCAGCTTCACCCAGGCCGTGAGGGATTCACCCCTCCACTTT,CASSFTQAVRDSPLHF
NA,TRBV5-8,TRBJ2-6,NA,TGTGCCAGCAGCTTGGTATACGAGTTTCCTGGGGCCAACGTCCTGACTTTC,CASSLVYEFPGANVLTF
NA,TRBV27,TRBJ2-5,NA,TGTGCCAGCAGCTCTTTGGGGTTCCAAGAGACCCAGTACTTC,CASSSLGFQETQYF
NA,TRBV5-1,TRBJ1-5,many,TGCGCCAGCAGCATCGAGGGGGATCCCAATCAGCCCCAGCATTTT,CASSIEGDPNQPQHF
NA,TRBV5-1,TRBJ1-1,many,TGCGCCAGCAGCTTCCTGGGACCCATGAACACTGAAGCTTTCTTT,CASSFLGPMNTEAFF
NA,TRBV7-9,TRBJ1-2,many,TGTGCCAGCACCCCTTCGGGACGAGCTAACTATGGCTACACCTTC,CASTPSGRANYGYTF